This TCR beta chain was retrieved from a study of blood T cells in healthy people across ages. Notes on the study in general: With age, beta diversity per million T cells declined roughly linearly, significantly by 35 to 40. Bulk PBMC profiling left naive and antigen-experienced comparisons inconclusive.

It was with a sample-barcoded 5' primer and a J-beta primer mix that a second PCR of about 6 to 11 cycles was run. TCRdb analysed the 5' RACE reads with MiXCR anew, one entry per CDR3 protein. This table has about 1,800,000 distinct CDR3 sequences, 28% appearing once. About this clonotype: Antigen: not known.

Sequenced material: blood. The clonotype comes from a woman aged 30 to 39 in good health.

CDR3: CASSQNPGDFYEQYF. CDR3 coding DNA: TGTGCCAGCAGCCAAAACCCGGGGGACTTCTACGAGCAGTACTTC. The chain is built from TRBV3-1 and TRBJ2-7; a weak D match, TRBD2 (6 bases). The germline V gene has CDR1 LGHDT and CDR2 YNNKEL (reference sequence). V was shortened by 2 bases and J by 3 bases, with 14 bases between the two germline ends. This CDR3 spans 15 amino acids.